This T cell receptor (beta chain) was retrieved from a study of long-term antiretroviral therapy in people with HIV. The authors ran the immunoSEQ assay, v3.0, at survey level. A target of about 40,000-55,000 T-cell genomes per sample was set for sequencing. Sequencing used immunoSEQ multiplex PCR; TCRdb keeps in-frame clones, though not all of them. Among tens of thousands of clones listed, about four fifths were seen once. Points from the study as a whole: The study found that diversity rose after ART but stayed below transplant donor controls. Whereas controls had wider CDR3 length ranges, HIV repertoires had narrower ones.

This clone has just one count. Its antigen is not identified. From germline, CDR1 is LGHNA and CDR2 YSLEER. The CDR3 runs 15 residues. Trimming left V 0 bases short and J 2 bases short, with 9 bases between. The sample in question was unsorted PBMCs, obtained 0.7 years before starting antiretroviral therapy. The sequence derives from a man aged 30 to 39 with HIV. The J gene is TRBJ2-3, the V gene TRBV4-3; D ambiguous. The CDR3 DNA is TGCGCCAGCAGCCAAGAGTATACGGACACAGATACGCAGTATTTT. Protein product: CASSQEYTDTDTQYF.